The TCR beta chain described here comes from a study of T cells in Graves' hyperthyroidism and ophthalmopathy (dated 2019 in TCRdb). For the wider study: Peripheral blood samples were taken at initial diagnosis, before any treatment was given. The approximately 90 discovery patients were divided at random into training and test sets in a 7:3 ratio. Prospective prediction of ophthalmopathy was tested in an independent validation cohort consisting of 18 hyperthyroidism patients and 17 patients who later progressed to ophthalmopathy. Thyroid tissue and blood T-cell repertoires from about six Graves' hyperthyroidism patients were also compared in the study. To identify TCR V-J signatures that set the groups apart, the researchers used a discovery cohort of 90 to 100 patients, made up of some 41 with Graves' ophthalmopathy and about 60 with stable Graves' hyperthyroidism. TCR Vbeta CDR3 sequencing of roughly 140 peripheral blood samples (43 ophthalmopathy, about 80 hyperthyroidism and some 17 progressor patients) is reported in the paper. Once sampling was done, hyperthyroidism patients were given methimazole at a starting dose of 30 mg daily, whereas ophthalmopathy patients were given high-dose intravenous methylprednisolone. Points the paper makes about the study in general: In validation, the model predicted progression to ophthalmopathy with 65% to 71% sensitivity and 72% to 85% specificity, a median of around six months before onset. Ophthalmopathy was separated from stable hyperthyroidism by a 13 V-J signature model, with approximately 89% sensitivity and just over 81% specificity obtained in cross-validation and 80%/75% obtained in testing. No statistical method was used to fix the sample size in advance, and group allocation was not hidden from the investigators. Most expanded thyroid clonotypes (frequency above 0.001) were also detected in blood, suggesting blood repertoires may reflect thyroid immune responses.

Amplification of TCR beta CDR3 regions was carried out from RNA transcripts. The first round of RT-PCR for the TCR CDR3 was performed with the HTBI primer set and the Qiagen OneStep RT-PCR kit. The libraries were constructed in a second round of multiplex PCR and then size-selected and purified. Sequencing of the libraries was done on an Illumina HiSeq2000 using paired-end 100 bp reads. In the paper's pipeline: Raw data were processed with SOAPnuke, discarding reads with adapters, uncalled bases, mean Phred below 15, or no exact constant-primer or identifier match. COPE v1.2.5 was used to merge the high-quality paired reads, and each unique nucleotide sequence was defined as a clonotype. MiTCR v1.1 was used to align the clonotypes against IMGT TRBV, TRBD and TRBJ reference segments. Only V-J combinations with frequency above 0.0001, covering approximately 99% of repertoires, were analysed. A TCS score was defined as the ratio between F50 (clonal expansion) and ExV (chaos), using BLOSUM62-based TCRdist between CDR3 peptides within each V-J. Welch's t-statistics and random forest reduced several hundred V-J features to under 15, which were used in a naive Bayes classifier (R e1071). Through fastp at Q25 and MiXCR, TCRdb rebuilt clones from the public reads, retaining in-frame beta chains. Records with the same CDR3 protein are collapsed into one entry carrying the most frequent genes and DNA. The V and J calls reflect TCRdb's pipeline rather than the authors' work. For this sample the table gives approximately 400,000 distinct CDR3 sequences, of which about a sixth were detected only once. The leading ten clones occupy approximately 7.5% of the sample.

At least ten counts were recorded for this clonotype. Its antigen is still unknown. No clone much larger than this one lies a single base away; base qualities are absent. Stable Graves' hyperthyroidism was defined as no progression to ophthalmopathy during 18 months of follow-up. Hyperthyroidism patients were newly diagnosed, with disease duration under 2 months, and aged 18 to 65 years. Exclusion was applied to patients with uncontrolled infections, other autoimmune diseases, pregnancy or lactation. Clinical symptoms, serum thyroxine and TRAb, thyroid ultrasound, and orbital computed tomography formed the basis for the diagnoses. PBMCs were isolated from approximately 10 ml of fresh peripheral blood by Ficoll-Paque density gradient centrifugation. Total RNA was extracted using Trizol reagent, and RNA quality was assessed on an Agilent 2100 Bioanalyzer. V and J are trimmed by 6 bases and 5 bases, and the gene matches miss 4 bases of the junction. According to the germline V gene, CDR1 reads ENHRY and CDR2 reads SYGVKD. The CDR3 contains 13 residues, cysteine and phenylalanine counted. Only the CDR3 region is kept as DNA, spanning 39 bases read in frame from base 1.

Input material: blood. This receptor was taken from a woman aged 18-29 years with Graves' hyperthyroidism. Here the chain combines TRBV10-3 and TRBJ2-5; 9 middle bases align to TRBD1. In nucleotides, the sequence is TGTGCCATCAGCGGGACAGGGAAGGAGACCCAGTACTTC. Its protein is CAISGTGKETQYF.